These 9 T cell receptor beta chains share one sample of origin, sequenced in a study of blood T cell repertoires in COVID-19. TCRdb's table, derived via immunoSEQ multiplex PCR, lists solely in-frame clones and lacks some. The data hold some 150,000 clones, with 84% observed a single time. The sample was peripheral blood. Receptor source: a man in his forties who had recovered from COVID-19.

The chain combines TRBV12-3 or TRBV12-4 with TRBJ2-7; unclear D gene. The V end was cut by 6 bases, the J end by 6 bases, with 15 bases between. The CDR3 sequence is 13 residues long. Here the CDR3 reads CASSYTGLGEQYF. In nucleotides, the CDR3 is TGTGCCAGCAGCTACACGGGTTTGGGCGAGCAGTACTTC.

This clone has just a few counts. As DNA, the CDR3 is TGTGCCACCAGTGATAGAGGGTCAAACACTGAAGCTTTCTTT. Translated, it gives CATSDRGSNTEAFF. The rearrangement links TRBV24-1 to TRBJ1-1; D unclear. The CDR3 is made up of 14 amino acids. Germline V gene data show CDR1 as KGHDR and CDR2 as SFDVKD. Trimming cost V 3 bases and J 2 bases, with 9 bases left between them.

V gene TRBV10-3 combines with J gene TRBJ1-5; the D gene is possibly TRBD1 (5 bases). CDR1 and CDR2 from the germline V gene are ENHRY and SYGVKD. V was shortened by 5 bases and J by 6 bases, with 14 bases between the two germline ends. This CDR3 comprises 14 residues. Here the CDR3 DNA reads TGTGCCATCAGTACCAGGGAGGTGGGTCAGCCCCAGCATTTT. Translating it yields CAISTREVGQPQHF.

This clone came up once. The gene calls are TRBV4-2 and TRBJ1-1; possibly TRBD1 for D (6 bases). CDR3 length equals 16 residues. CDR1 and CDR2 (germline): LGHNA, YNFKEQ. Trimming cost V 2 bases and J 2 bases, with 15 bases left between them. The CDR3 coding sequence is TGTGCCAGCAGCCAACCCTCGGACAGATTTAACACTGAAGCTTTCTTT. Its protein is CASSQPSDRFNTEAFF.

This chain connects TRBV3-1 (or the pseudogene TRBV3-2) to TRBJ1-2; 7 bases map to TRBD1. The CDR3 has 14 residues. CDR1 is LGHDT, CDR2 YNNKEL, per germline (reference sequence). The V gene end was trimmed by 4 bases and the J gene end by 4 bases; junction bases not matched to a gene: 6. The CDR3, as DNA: TGTGCCAGCAGCCCCCCGGGACAGCCCTATGGCTACACCTTC. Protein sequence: CASSPPGQPYGYTF.

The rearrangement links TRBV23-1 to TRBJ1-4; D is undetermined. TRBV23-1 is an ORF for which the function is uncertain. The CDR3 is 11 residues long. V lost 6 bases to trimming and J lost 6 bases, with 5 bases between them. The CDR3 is CASSADEKLFF. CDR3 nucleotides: TGCGCCAGCAGCGCAGATGAAAAACTGTTTTTT.

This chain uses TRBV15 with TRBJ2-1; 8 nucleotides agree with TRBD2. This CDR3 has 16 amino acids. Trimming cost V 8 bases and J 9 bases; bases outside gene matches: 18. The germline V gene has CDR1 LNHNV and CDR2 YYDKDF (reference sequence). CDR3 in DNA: TGTGCCACCCAGCGGGGGTCCGGGGGGCAAGCGGGTGAGCAGTTCTTC. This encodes CATQRGSGGQAGEQFF.

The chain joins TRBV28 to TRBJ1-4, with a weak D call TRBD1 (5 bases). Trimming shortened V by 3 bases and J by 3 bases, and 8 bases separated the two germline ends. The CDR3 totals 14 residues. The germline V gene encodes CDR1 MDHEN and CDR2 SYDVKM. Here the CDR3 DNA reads TGTGCCAGCAGTTTCGGAGGGGCTAATGAAAAACTGTTTTTT. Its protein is CASSFGGANEKLFF. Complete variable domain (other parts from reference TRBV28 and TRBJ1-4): DVKVTQSSRYLVKRTGEKVFLECVQDMDHENMFWYRQDPGLGLRLIYFSYDVKMKEKGDIPEGYSVSREKKERFSLILESASTNQTSMYLCASSFGGANEKLFFGSGTQLSVL.

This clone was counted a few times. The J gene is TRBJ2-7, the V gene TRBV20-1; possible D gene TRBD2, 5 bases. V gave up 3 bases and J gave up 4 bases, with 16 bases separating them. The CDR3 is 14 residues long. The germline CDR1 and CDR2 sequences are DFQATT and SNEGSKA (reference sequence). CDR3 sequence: CSASERTRDYEQYF. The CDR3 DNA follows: TGCAGTGCTAGTGAAAGGACTCGTGATTACGAGCAGTACTTC.